The 21 T cell receptor beta chains listed next were all sequenced from one sample in a study of blood T cell repertoires in COVID-19 (TCRdb year 2020). Libraries were made using the immunoSEQ multiplex PCR assay. Entries here come from immuneACCESS through TCRdb and include only in-frame sequences with V and J called. Some clones fail to appear in such tables; in the studies checked, an unresolved V gene covers under half of the shortfall, and the cause of the remainder is unknown. The sample table shows approximately 150,000 clones, and 80% to 90% are seen once. Of the sample, roughly 15% falls within the top ten clones. Sample: PBMCs or T cells enriched from blood (not recorded which). The receptors originated from a man aged 45 to 65 who had recovered from COVID-19.

V and J are TRBV5-1 and TRBJ1-3; tentative D call: TRBD1 (6 bases). The CDR3 has 14 residues. The germline gives CDR1 SGHRS, CDR2 YFSETQ. The V end was cut by 0 bases, the J end by 4 bases, with 8 bases between. The CDR3 DNA sequence: TGCGCCAGCAGCTTGGAGCAGGGGGGAAACACCATATATTTT. It is translated as CASSLEQGGNTIYF.

This clone was counted once. The gene calls are TRBV18 and TRBJ1-1, with a weak D call TRBD1 (6 bases). This CDR3 comprises 15 residues. V was clipped by 1 base and J by 5 bases, with 14 bases between them. The germline V gene encodes CDR1 KGHSH and CDR2 LQKENI. The CDR3 bases are TGTGCCAGCTCACCACAAGACAGGATTGGGACTGAAGCTTTCTTT. Its translation: CASSPQDRIGTEAFF. Filled out from reference TRBV18 and TRBJ1-1, the complete variable domain reads NAGVMQNPRHLVRRRGQEARLRCSPMKGHSHVYWYRQLPEEGLKFMVYLQKENIIDESGMPKERFSAEFPKEGPSILRIQQVVRGDSAAYFCASSPQDRIGTEAFFGQGTRLTVV.

Points on this clone: The same CDR3 arises from other DNA sequences in this sample as well. The rearrangement links TRBV9 to TRBJ2-7; D is possibly TRBD1 (6 bases). V was shortened by 0 bases and J by 7 bases, with 8 bases between the two germline ends. The germline CDR1 and CDR2 sequences are SGDLS and YYNGEE. The CDR3 covers 12 residues. The CDR3 is CASSVVGGEQYF. As DNA, the CDR3 is TGTGCCAGCAGCGTAGTAGGGGGAGAGCAGTACTTC.

V is TRBV9 and J is TRBJ2-7; possibly TRBD1 for D (5 bases). The CDR3 extends over 15 amino acids. Germline V CDR1 and CDR2: SGDLS, YYNGEE. V was clipped by 2 bases and J by 2 bases, with 14 bases between them. The CDR3, as DNA: TGTGCCAGCAGCGTCGGTCAGGGTAGGACCTACGAGCAGTACTTC. Translated: CASSVGQGRTYEQYF.

The genes are TRBV30 and TRBJ1-1, with TRBD1 identical over 7 bases. V trimming: 2 bases; J trimming: 4 bases; junction bases outside the gene matches: 4. Germline values: CDR1 GTSNPN, CDR2 SVGIG (reference sequence). The CDR3 contains 13 residues. CDR3 protein: CAWSLAGGTEAFF. For the CDR3, the DNA is TGTGCCTGGAGTCTAGCAGGGGGCACTGAAGCTTTCTTT.

The chain uses TRBV6-4 and TRBJ2-1; 8 bases line up with TRBD1. This CDR3 contains 16 residues. V was pared by 8 bases and J by 6 bases, with 15 bases of the junction left unmatched. Germline assignment: CDR1 MRHNA and CDR2 SNTAGT. The DNA of the CDR3 is TGTGCCAGCGCACGGAGCGGACAGGGTTTAGGCAATGAGCAGTTCTTC. It translates to CASARSGQGLGNEQFF.

In nucleotides, the CDR3 is TGTGCCATCAGGGGGGCGGCAGGGGTAAACTCACCCCTCCACTTT. Encoded protein: CAIRGAAGVNSPLHF. The V call is TRBV10-3, the J call TRBJ1-6; D might be TRBD1 (6 bases). The CDR3 totals 15 residues. Trimming cost V 6 bases and J 10 bases, with 19 bases left between them. Germline V gene lookup returns CDR1 ENHRY and CDR2 SYGVKD.

V is TRBV28 and J is TRBJ2-7; TRBD1 matches 10 bases. V trimming: 2 bases; J trimming: 6 bases; junction bases outside the gene matches: 1. Germline assignment: CDR1 MDHEN and CDR2 SYDVKM. The CDR3 length is 13 residues. The CDR3 here is CASSLRTGGEQYF. The CDR3 coding sequence is TGTGCCAGCAGTTTACGGACAGGGGGCGAGCAGTACTTC.

The chain combines TRBV5-4 with TRBJ2-3, with 9 bases lining up with TRBD1. Germline CDR1 and CDR2: SGHNT and YYREEE (reference sequence). Trimming cost V 4 bases and J 3 bases; bases outside gene matches: 6. The CDR3 runs 15 residues. The CDR3 DNA is TGTGCCAGCAGCACCCCGGGACAGGGTACAGATACGCAGTATTTT. It yields the protein CASSTPGQGTDTQYF.

The chain recombines TRBV7-9 with TRBJ1-2; D is perhaps TRBD1 (5 bases). This CDR3 contains 15 residues. V was shortened by 5 bases and J by 0 bases, with 13 bases between the two germline ends. Germline CDR1 is SEHNR and CDR2 is FQNEAQ (reference sequence). This CDR3 is CASSPRGGANYGYTF. CDR3 sequence (DNA): TGTGCCAGCAGCCCTCGGGGGGGAGCTAACTATGGCTACACCTTC.

The chain employs TRBV6-1 and TRBJ1-2; D unresolved. Germline V gene lookup returns CDR1 MNHNS and CDR2 SASEGT. The CDR3 is 12 residues long. Trimming removed 1 base from V and 8 bases from J, with 8 bases in between. The CDR3 here is CASSEEGRGYTF. Here the CDR3 DNA reads TGTGCCAGCAGTGAAGAAGGGAGGGGCTACACCTTC.

The J gene is TRBJ1-2, the V gene TRBV6-5, with D maybe TRBD1 (6 bases). Trimming took 10 bases from V and 9 from J, leaving 18 bases between them. The CDR3 covers 12 residues. Germline CDR1 reads MNHEY; CDR2 reads SVGAGI. The CDR3 sequence: CATQTGGLSYTF. In DNA form, the CDR3 reads TGTGCCACCCAGACAGGCGGGCTCAGCTACACCTTC.

A single count supports this clone. The V and J genes are TRBV28 and TRBJ1-1; TRBD1 might be the D (5 bases). Trimming removed 3 bases at V and 2 bases at J, with 10 bases between. Germline CDR1 reads MDHEN; CDR2 reads SYDVKM. The CDR3 length is 14 residues. Written as DNA, the CDR3 is TGTGCCAGCAGTTTGGTCAGGACAAACACTGAAGCTTTCTTT. Translation: CASSLVRTNTEAFF. The full variable domain, completed using reference TRBV28 and TRBJ1-1, is DVKVTQSSRYLVKRTGEKVFLECVQDMDHENMFWYRQDPGLGLRLIYFSYDVKMKEKGDIPEGYSVSREKKERFSLILESASTNQTSMYLCASSLVRTNTEAFFGQGTRLTVV.

The chain couples TRBV5-4 to TRBJ2-7, with D perhaps TRBD1 (6 bases). Between the trimmed V and J ends, which lost 4 bases and 2 bases, there was a span of 13 bases. CDR3 length: 14 residues. Looked up from germline, CDR1 is SGHNT and CDR2 is YYREEE (reference sequence). In DNA, the CDR3 is TGTGCCAGCAGCCACAGGGACCGCGCCTACGAGCAGTACTTC. It is translated as CASSHRDRAYEQYF. The full variable domain, its missing parts supplied by reference TRBV5-4 and TRBJ2-7, is ETGVTQSPTHLIKTRGQQVTLRCSSQSGHNTVSWYQQALGQGPQFIFQYYREEENGRGNFPPRFSGLQFPNYSSELNVNALELDDSALYLCASSHRDRAYEQYFGPGTRLTVT.

The chain joins TRBV18 to TRBJ2-3; TRBD1 matches at 8 bases. The CDR3 runs to 14 residues. Trimming at V came to 9 bases and at J to 3 bases, leaving 8 bases not matched to a gene. CDR1 and CDR2 (germline): KGHSH, LQKENI. DNA for the CDR3: TGTGCCAGTAGGCAGGGGGCTGGGACAGATACGCAGTATTTT. The encoded protein is CASRQGAGTDTQYF.

The chain is built from TRBV15 and TRBJ1-5; no firm D call. V dropped 0 bases and J dropped 6 bases, with 6 bases sitting between them. Looked up from germline, CDR1 is LNHNV and CDR2 is YYDKDF (reference sequence). The CDR3 is 13 residues long. CDR3 sequence: CATSRDQIQPQHF. The CDR3 DNA sequence: TGTGCCACCAGCAGAGATCAGATTCAGCCCCAGCATTTT. The variable domain in full, completed from reference TRBV15 and TRBJ1-5, reads DAMVIQNPRYQVTQFGKPVTLSCSQTLNHNVMYWYQQKSSQAPKLLFHYYDKDFNNEADTPDNFQSRRPNTSFCFLDIRSPGLGDTAMYLCATSRDQIQPQHFGDGTRLSIL.

This clone was observed a few times. The rearrangement joins TRBV18 to TRBJ1-6; D remains ambiguous. V lost 6 bases, J lost 7 bases, and 16 bases lay in between. This CDR3 spans 15 amino acids. Germline V CDR1 and CDR2: KGHSH, LQKENI. The DNA of the CDR3 is TGTGCCAGCTCCCCCGGGTTGGCAAGCAATTCACCCCTCCACTTT. This sequence encodes CASSPGLASNSPLHF. The full variable domain, rest sourced from reference TRBV18 and TRBJ1-6, is NAGVMQNPRHLVRRRGQEARLRCSPMKGHSHVYWYRQLPEEGLKFMVYLQKENIIDESGMPKERFSAEFPKEGPSILRIQQVVRGDSAAYFCASSPGLASNSPLHFGNGTRLTVT.

J is TRBJ1-5 and V is TRBV11-1; TRBD1 matches at 10 bases. The CDR3 totals 16 residues. CDR1 SGHAT and CDR2 FQDESV come from the germline V gene (reference sequence). Losses at the gene ends were 6 bases for V and 9 bases for J; bases not matched to a gene: 14. CDR3 residues: CASRSDRGAAGWPQHF. The CDR3 nucleotides read TGTGCCAGCAGATCGGACAGGGGGGCCGCGGGCTGGCCCCAGCATTTT.

The DNA for the CDR3 is TGTGCCAGCAGCAAGGACACCTCGAACACTGAAGCTTTCTTT. It specifies CASSKDTSNTEAFF. This chain uses TRBV7-9 with TRBJ1-1; D possibly corresponds to TRBD1 (5 bases). From germline, CDR1 is SEHNR and CDR2 FQNEAQ (reference sequence). V was shortened by 5 bases and J by 1 base, with 11 bases between the two germline ends. This CDR3 has 14 residues. Filled out from reference TRBV7-9 and TRBJ1-1, the complete variable domain reads DTGVSQNPRHKITKRGQNVTFRCDPISEHNRLYWYRQTLGQGPEFLTYFQNEAQLEKSRLLSDRFSAERPKGSFSTLEIQRTEQGDSAMYLCASSKDTSNTEAFFGQGTRLTVV.

This chain joins TRBV30 and TRBJ1-4; maybe TRBD1 (5 bases). Germline lookup yields CDR1 GTSNPN and CDR2 SVGIG (reference sequence). The CDR3 length is 13 residues. V was pared by 2 bases and J by 8 bases, with 12 bases between. CDR3 nucleotides: TGTGCCTGGAGTCGGCAGGGAGGCGAAAAACTGTTTTTT. Encoded protein: CAWSRQGGEKLFF.

Here the CDR3 DNA reads TGTGCCAGCGTCGTCGGTTCCTACAATGAGCAGTTCTTC. Translating gives CASVVGSYNEQFF. V usage is TRBV6-5 and J usage is TRBJ2-1; unclear D gene. The length of the CDR3 is 13 residues. V dropped 8 bases and J dropped 1 base, with 9 bases sitting between them. Germline CDR1 and CDR2: MNHEY and SVGAGI.